The following is a T cell receptor (beta chain) sequence with its context. The sample comes from a study of T cell repertoires in cytomegalovirus infection. Across the whole study: Public signatures in TCR beta pointed to CMV infection and matching HLA type.

The CDR3 covers 16 residues. V was clipped by 0 bases and J by 4 bases, with 18 bases between them. CDR1 and CDR2 from the germline V gene are DFQATT and SNEGSKA (reference sequence). MiXCR, run by TCRdb on the reads, gives a single entry per CDR3 protein. The repertoire consists of approximately 500,000 distinct CDR3 sequences, with about 11% occurring once and the leading ten covering roughly a tenth. The sequenced material came from PBMCs. This sequence originates from a human donor in good health (CMV status not recorded). Some clones in this sample may be carry-over from other donors' samples. V gene TRBV20-1 combines with J gene TRBJ2-5, with a weak D call TRBD2 (7 bases). This CDR3 is CSARDGGGGRGETQYF. The CDR3 DNA is TGCAGTGCTAGAGATGGGGGCGGGGGAAGAGGAGAGACCCAGTACTTC.